This passage covers 23 T cell receptor beta chains from one sample sequenced in a study of early T cells in non-severe SARS-CoV-2 infection. TCRdb called the 5' RACE reads again in MiXCR, with one record for every CDR3 protein. In the table there are about 69,000 distinct CDR3 sequences, roughly 10% of which are singletons. The source material was whole blood. Every receptor here comes from an adult who was a healthcare worker with PCR-confirmed SARS-CoV-2 infection or an uninfected control (not recorded which).

Ten or more counts support this clonotype. The chain is built from TRBV7-9 and TRBJ2-2, with D unresolved. The length of the CDR3 is 14 residues. V was clipped by 4 bases and J by 6 bases, with 12 bases between them. Looked up from germline, CDR1 is SEHNR and CDR2 is FQNEAQ (reference sequence). This CDR3 is CASSSGPWAGELFF. The CDR3 bases are TGTGCCAGCAGCTCCGGTCCCTGGGCCGGGGAGCTGTTTTTT.

The chain carries TRBV29-1 and TRBJ2-7; no firm D call. CDR1 is SQVTM and CDR2 is ANQGSEA in the germline V gene. CDR3 length: 12 amino acids. Trimming left V 0 bases short and J 2 bases short, with 5 bases between. Here the CDR3 reads CSVEDSTYEQYF. The CDR3 DNA reads as TGCAGCGTTGAAGACAGTACCTACGAGCAGTACTTC.

The sample holds many counts of this clonotype. This chain joins TRBV14 and TRBJ2-1, with TRBD1 matching 7 bases. V shed 6 bases, J shed 9 bases, and the junction held 11 bases outside the gene matches. Germline V lookup: CDR1 SGHDN, CDR2 FVKESK. There are 14 residues in the CDR3. CDR3 loop: CASRLGQVWGEQFF. The CDR3 DNA is TGTGCCAGCAGACTTGGACAGGTTTGGGGTGAGCAGTTCTTC.

In its sample, this clonotype was seen a few times. The J gene is TRBJ2-3, the V gene TRBV2; D unclear. The CDR3 has 12 residues. The V end lost 1 base, the J end lost 7 bases, and 6 bases lay between the germline ends. Germline V gives CDR1 SNHLY, CDR2 FYNNEI. In nucleotides, the CDR3 is TGTGCCAGCAGTGAAGTCGGGCATACGCAGTATTTT. It encodes CASSEVGHTQYF.

This clonotype was observed many times. The rearrangement links TRBV20-1 to TRBJ1-6, with D possibly being TRBD1 (6 bases). Per germline, CDR1 DFQATT and CDR2 SNEGSKA (reference sequence). This CDR3 is 15 amino acids long. V shed 0 bases and J shed 13 bases, with 19 bases lying between them. The DNA for the CDR3 is TGCAGTGCTAGAGACGTACAATCAGGGGCGGCGCCCCTCCACTTT. Its translation: CSARDVQSGAAPLHF.

The V gene is TRBV10-2, the J gene TRBJ2-3; the match to TRBD1 covers 9 bases. The CDR3 has 15 residues. The germline V gene has CDR1 WSHSY and CDR2 SAAADI. Germline trimming cut 6 bases from V and 5 bases from J; bases unmatched to any gene: 9. The CDR3 protein is CASRLPGQGGDTQYF. CDR3 sequence (DNA): TGCGCCAGCAGATTACCGGGACAGGGAGGAGATACGCAGTATTTT.

This clonotype was detected ten times or more. J is TRBJ2-7 and V is TRBV7-2; 11 nucleotides match TRBD2. This CDR3 has 15 amino acids. The germline V gene has CDR1 SGHTA and CDR2 FQGNSA. V lost 4 bases, J lost 7 bases, and 9 bases stayed unmatched. The DNA of the CDR3 is TGTGCCAGCAGCTGGAACTTAGCGGGGGGGCGTGAGCAGTACTTC. This codes for CASSWNLAGGREQYF.

This clonotype was observed many times. The V and J genes are TRBV7-2 and TRBJ1-1; perhaps TRBD1 as D (5 bases). The CDR3 loop spans 13 amino acids. Germline CDR1 is SGHTA and CDR2 is FQGNSA. Trimming removed 3 bases at V and 10 bases at J, with 15 bases between. DNA for the CDR3: TGTGCCAGCAGCTTGACCCTAGGGGTTAGAGCTTTCTTT. Its translation is CASSLTLGVRAFF.

This clonotype appeared many times. This CDR3 reads CSASWEGRNTEAFF. The CDR3, as DNA: TGCAGTGCCTCTTGGGAGGGGCGAAACACTGAAGCTTTCTTT. The chain employs TRBV20-1 and TRBJ1-1; D may be TRBD1 (5 bases). V was shortened by 6 bases and J by 2 bases, with 16 bases between the two germline ends. CDR1 is DFQATT and CDR2 is SNEGSKA in the germline V gene (reference sequence). There are 14 residues in the CDR3.

CDR3 protein: CASDYQQGAYNEQFF. The DNA for the CDR3 is TGTGCCAGCGATTACCAACAGGGAGCCTACAATGAGCAGTTCTTC. The rearrangement links TRBV6-5 to TRBJ2-1; D possibly corresponds to TRBD1 (6 bases). The CDR3 spans 15 residues. From germline, CDR1 is MNHEY and CDR2 SVGAGI. Trimming took 8 bases from V and 2 from J, leaving 16 bases between them.

This sequence joins TRBV7-2 and TRBJ2-7; possibly TRBD2 for D (5 bases). This CDR3 is 13 amino acids long. V was shortened by 3 bases and J by 6 bases, with 12 bases between the two germline ends. Germline values: CDR1 SGHTA, CDR2 FQGNSA. CDR3 region: CASSFKGEGEQYF. CDR3 nucleotide sequence: TGTGCCAGCAGCTTCAAGGGCGAGGGCGAGCAGTACTTC.

This clonotype has ten or more counts. The chain combines TRBV3-1 with TRBJ1-4; possible D gene TRBD1, 6 bases. Trimming took off 3 bases at V and 7 bases at J, with 12 bases between the two ends. This CDR3 comprises 14 residues. Germline CDR1 and CDR2: LGHDT and YNNKEL (reference sequence). The CDR3 region has the DNA TGTGCCAGCAGCCATGTGGGACAAGGTGAAAAACTGTTTTTT. Encoded protein: CASSHVGQGEKLFF.

J is TRBJ2-1 and V is TRBV6-1; 11 bases are shared with TRBD2. CDR3 length equals 19 residues. V was clipped by 2 bases and J by 8 bases; unmatched bases: 17. Germline CDR1 MNHNS, CDR2 SASEGT. Here the CDR3 reads CASSEWVGLAGGPRDEQFF. In DNA, the CDR3 is TGTGCCAGCAGTGAATGGGTGGGATTAGCGGGAGGGCCGAGGGATGAGCAGTTCTTC.

At least ten counts were recorded for this clonotype. The chain carries TRBV12-3 or TRBV12-4 and TRBJ2-1, with 7 bases identical to TRBD2. CDR3 size: 16 residues. V shed 5 bases and J 5 bases; nucleotides not matched to a gene: 12. Here the CDR3 DNA reads TGTGCCAGCAGTCTACTAGCGAGACTCCAGGACAATGAGCAGTTCTTC. It translates to CASSLLARLQDNEQFF.

This clonotype has ten or more counts. The genes are TRBV7-9 and TRBJ1-2, with no clear D. This CDR3 has 17 residues. The V end lost 2 bases, the J end lost 4 bases, and 20 bases lay between the germline ends. Germline CDR1 SEHNR, CDR2 FQNEAQ (reference sequence). Written as DNA, the CDR3 is TGTGCCAGCAGCTTAAACCGAGGATCGGAGCAAGTCTATGGCTACACCTTC. Translated, it gives CASSLNRGSEQVYGYTF. Together with reference TRBV7-9 and TRBJ1-2, the CDR3 gives the full variable domain: DTGVSQNPRHKITKRGQNVTFRCDPISEHNRLYWYRQTLGQGPEFLTYFQNEAQLEKSRLLSDRFSAERPKGSFSTLEIQRTEQGDSAMYLCASSLNRGSEQVYGYTFGSGTRLTVV.

This clonotype showed up just a few times. The chain is built from TRBV7-2 and TRBJ1-2, with D perhaps TRBD1 (5 bases). V was trimmed by 5 bases and J by 0 bases, leaving 10 bases between them. The length of the CDR3 is 14 residues. Germline CDR1 is SGHTA and CDR2 is FQGNSA. The CDR3 here is CASSRDGPNYGYTF. CDR3 nucleotide sequence: TGTGCCAGCAGCCGGGACGGACCTAACTATGGCTACACCTTC.

In its sample, this clonotype was seen a few times. The chain is built from TRBV27 and TRBJ1-5, with 7 bases lining up with TRBD1. The V gene's germline CDR1 is MNHEY and CDR2 SMNVEV (reference sequence). This CDR3 contains 18 residues. J was trimmed by 0 bases and V by 4 bases; bases with no gene match: 12. In nucleotides, the CDR3 is TGTGCCAGCAGTTCCCCTCTCCGACAGGGTATTAGCAATCAGCCCCAGCATTTT. Its protein is CASSSPLRQGISNQPQHF.

The rearrangement joins TRBV2 to TRBJ2-3, with TRBD2 matching over 10 bases. This CDR3 spans 16 amino acids. Looked up from germline, CDR1 is SNHLY and CDR2 is FYNNEI. V dropped 8 bases and J dropped 3; count of bases not matched to a gene: 11. CDR3 sequence: CASGILIAGGTDTQYF. The CDR3 DNA sequence: TGTGCCAGCGGTATTCTAATAGCGGGGGGTACAGATACGCAGTATTTT.

This clonotype occurred many times. This chain uses TRBV5-8 with TRBJ2-7; maybe TRBD1 (6 bases). CDR3 length: 15 residues. V lost 6 bases and J 3 bases, leaving 19 bases between the germline ends. Germline loops: CDR1 SGHTS, CDR2 YDEGEE. CDR3 in amino acids: CASTRTDEGFYEQYF. CDR3 DNA sequence: TGTGCCAGCACAAGGACAGATGAAGGGTTCTACGAGCAGTACTTC.

The table lists this clonotype with many counts. The V call is TRBV20-1, the J call TRBJ1-2, with TRBD1 matching over 10 bases. Germline-derived CDR1 and CDR2 are DFQATT and SNEGSKA (reference sequence). This CDR3 region has 16 residues. The V segment lost 1 base and the J segment 5 bases; nucleotides outside the gene matches: 10. The chain's CDR3 is CSARVGTGAGRYGYTF. DNA of the CDR3: TGCAGTGCTAGAGTAGGGACAGGGGCTGGGAGATATGGCTACACCTTC.

In its sample, this clonotype was seen a few times. CDR3 loop: CASSADQETQYF. In DNA form, the CDR3 reads TGTGCCAGCAGCGCCGACCAAGAGACCCAGTACTTC. The chain links TRBV9 to TRBJ2-5, with D unclear. Germline V gene lookup returns CDR1 SGDLS and CDR2 YYNGEE. V was trimmed by 3 bases and J by 0 bases, leaving 3 bases between them. The CDR3 is 12 amino acids.

This clonotype was counted only a few times. This chain joins TRBV11-3 and TRBJ2-3, with D unresolved. The V end was cut by 5 bases, the J end by 6 bases, with 9 bases between. CDR3 length equals 12 residues. Germline-derived CDR1 and CDR2 are SGHNT and YENEEA. This CDR3 reads CASSLTHDTQYF. In DNA, the CDR3 is TGTGCCAGCAGCCTAACCCACGATACGCAGTATTTT. Combining the CDR3 with reference TRBV11-3 and TRBJ2-3 gives the whole variable domain EAGVVQSPRYKIIEKKQPVAFWCNPISGHNTLYWYLQNLGQGPELLIRYENEEAVDDSQLPKDRFSAERLKGVDSTLKIQPAELGDSAVYLCASSLTHDTQYFGPGTRLTVL.

This clonotype was observed at least ten times. The gene calls are TRBV7-2 and TRBJ2-2; no definite D call. The germline V gene encodes CDR1 SGHTA and CDR2 FQGNSA. The CDR3 totals 12 residues. The V end lost 5 bases, the J end lost 7 bases, and 8 bases lay between the germline ends. Written as DNA, the CDR3 is TGTGCCAGCAGCCTCCCGATCGGGGAGCTGTTTTTT. It codes for CASSLPIGELFF.